The 21 T cell receptor beta chains presented below share a single source sample, sequenced in a study of shared clonotypes between healthy human individuals. Sequencing used immunoSEQ multiplex PCR; TCRdb keeps in-frame clones, though not all of them. The data hold about half a million clones, with about 85% observed a single time. The sequencing input was PBMCs. The source is a middle-aged woman in good health. Some clones in this sample may be carry-over from other donors' samples.

The chain carries TRBV6-5 and TRBJ2-7; D not certain. Trimming removed 6 bases at V and 3 bases at J, with 9 bases between. CDR1 is MNHEY and CDR2 is SVGAGI in the germline V gene. The CDR3 is 12 amino acids. The CDR3 DNA reads TGTGCCAGCAGCCCACCAGTCTACGAGCAGTACTTC. Protein: CASSPPVYEQYF.

The rearrangement joins TRBV6-1 to TRBJ1-2, with D unclear. The CDR3 is 11 amino acids. Trimming cost V 5 bases and J 7 bases, with 8 bases left between them. Germline CDR1 is MNHNS and CDR2 is SASEGT. The CDR3 coding sequence is TGTGCCAGCAGTCGAGACATTGGCTACACCTTC. Translating it yields CASSRDIGYTF.

V and J are TRBV10-3 and TRBJ2-3; D gene unclear. V dropped 2 bases and J dropped 6 bases, with 9 bases sitting between them. The CDR3 has 13 residues. Germline V gene data show CDR1 as ENHRY and CDR2 as SYGVKD. CDR3 sequence reads: CAISEPVIDTQYF. The CDR3 coding sequence is TGTGCCATCAGTGAGCCTGTTATTGATACGCAGTATTTT.

The chain joins TRBV6-1 to TRBJ2-5; D tentatively reads TRBD1 or TRBD2 (6 bases each). V was cut by 4 bases and J by 2 bases, with 11 bases left in between. The CDR3 has 14 residues. The germline V gene encodes CDR1 MNHNS and CDR2 SASEGT. The CDR3 spells CASSVQGGQETQYF. CDR3 nucleotides: TGTGCCAGCAGTGTACAGGGAGGACAAGAGACCCAGTACTTC.

This clone appeared many times. V and J are TRBV7-9 and TRBJ2-2, with no clear D. The CDR3 is 13 residues long. Germline-derived CDR1 and CDR2 are SEHNR and FQNEAQ (reference sequence). Deletions cut 5 bases from V and 2 bases from J, with 6 bases between. CDR3 sequence (DNA): TGTGCCAGCAGCGTAGGAAACACCGGGGAGCTGTTTTTT. Residues: CASSVGNTGELFF.

This clone was seen a single time. The V call is TRBV27, the J call TRBJ2-2; no clear D. The V gene lost 7 bases and the J gene lost 0 bases, with 9 bases spanning the gap. This CDR3 has 14 residues. Germline loops: CDR1 MNHEY, CDR2 SMNVEV (reference sequence). The CDR3 reads CASKVMPNTGELFF. The CDR3 DNA is TGTGCCAGCAAGGTGATGCCGAACACCGGGGAGCTGTTTTTT.

The table lists this clone with many counts. V is TRBV2 and J is TRBJ2-1; 8 nucleotides agree with TRBD2. There are 15 residues in the CDR3. V dropped 6 bases and J dropped 6; count of bases not matched to a gene: 10. Per germline, CDR1 SNHLY and CDR2 FYNNEI. The CDR3 loop is CASRRAGGGSNEQFF. Written as DNA, the CDR3 is TGTGCCAGCAGGCGTGCGGGGGGAGGGTCCAATGAGCAGTTCTTC. The whole variable domain, filled in from reference TRBV2 and TRBJ2-1, reads EPEVTQTPSHQVTQMGQEVILRCVPISNHLYFYWYRQILGQKVEFLVSFYNNEISEKSEIFDDQFSVERPDGSNFTLKIRSTKLEDSAMYFCASRRAGGGSNEQFFGPGTRLTVL.

The rearrangement links TRBV15 to TRBJ2-7; 11 bases are shared with TRBD2. The germline gives CDR1 LNHNV, CDR2 YYDKDF (reference sequence). The CDR3 extends over 15 amino acids. With 1 base clipped from V and 2 bases from J, the junction kept 1 base outside the gene matches. The CDR3 nucleotides read TGTGCCACCAGCAGAGCTAGCGGGGGGACCTACGAGCAGTACTTC. This gives the protein CATSRASGGTYEQYF. The full variable domain, with the rest looked up from reference TRBV15 and TRBJ2-7, is DAMVIQNPRYQVTQFGKPVTLSCSQTLNHNVMYWYQQKSSQAPKLLFHYYDKDFNNEADTPDNFQSRRPNTSFCFLDIRSPGLGDTAMYLCATSRASGGTYEQYFGPGTRLTVT.

J is TRBJ2-3 and V is TRBV5-6; D might be TRBD1 (5 bases). This CDR3 has 14 amino acids. Germline-derived CDR1 and CDR2 are SGHDT and YYEEEE. Trimming took 4 bases from V and 2 from J, leaving 11 bases between them. Here the CDR3 DNA reads TGTGCCAGCAGCCCAGGGCGGATCACAGATACGCAGTATTTT. The encoded protein is CASSPGRITDTQYF.

This chain uses TRBV7-8 with TRBJ2-1, with a possible D match to TRBD2 (7 bases). Germline assignment: CDR1 SGHVS and CDR2 FQNEAQ. The ends were cut back, 2 bases at V and 3 bases at J, with 11 bases in the middle. The CDR3 length is 15 residues. The CDR3 protein is CASSLLGGLYNEQFF. The CDR3, as DNA: TGTGCCAGCAGCTTACTCGGGGGGCTCTACAATGAGCAGTTCTTC.

CDR3 sequence reads: CASSLELRHYGYTF. The CDR3 nucleotides are TGTGCCAGCAGCTTGGAGCTGCGTCATTATGGCTACACCTTC. J is TRBJ1-2 and V is TRBV5-4; the D is unclear. Trimming took off 0 bases at V and 5 bases at J, with 11 bases between the two ends. This CDR3 is built from 14 residues. Germline values: CDR1 SGHNT, CDR2 YYREEE (reference sequence).

The gene calls are TRBV4-1 and TRBJ1-4, with 9 bases identical to TRBD1. This CDR3 spans 17 amino acids. CDR1 is MGHRA and CDR2 is YSYEKL in the germline V gene. Trimming removed 3 bases from V and 1 base from J; junction bases left unmatched: 6. The CDR3 sequence: CASSHPTGGVTNEKLFF. The CDR3 DNA follows: TGCGCCAGCAGCCATCCGACAGGGGGAGTAACTAATGAAAAACTGTTTTTT.

On this clone itself: This is likely an artifact of a read error, given a far larger clone one base away. This sequence joins TRBV28 and TRBJ1-2; TRBD1 is a possible D gene (6 bases). Germline V CDR1 and CDR2: MDHEN, SYDVKM. The V gene lost 2 bases and the J gene lost 3 bases, with 13 bases spanning the gap. The CDR3 contains 15 residues. The chain's CDR3 is CASSLTTGPHYGYTF. In nucleotides, the CDR3 is TGTGCCAGCAGTTTAACGACAGGACCTCACTATGGCTACACCTTC.

In its sample, this clone was seen a few times. The chain employs TRBV10-3 and TRBJ1-5; D gene unclear. From germline, CDR1 is ENHRY and CDR2 SYGVKD. Trimming took 2 bases from V and 8 from J, leaving 10 bases between them. The CDR3 contains 13 residues. CDR3 nucleotides: TGTGCCATCAGTGAGCACCTCCAGGAGCCCCAGCATTTT. It encodes CAISEHLQEPQHF.

There are many counts of this clone. This same CDR3 is encoded by further DNA sequences in the sample. The rearrangement links TRBV11-3 to TRBJ2-1, with D unresolved. The CDR3 covers 14 residues. Trimming removed 0 bases at V and 8 bases at J, with 11 bases between. The germline V gene has CDR1 SGHNT and CDR2 YENEEA. The DNA for the CDR3 is TGTGCCAGCAGCTTAGACAGGATCGTCGATGAGCAGTTCTTC. Protein sequence: CASSLDRIVDEQFF.

The V gene is TRBV4-2, the J gene TRBJ1-5; D gene ambiguous. V was trimmed by 4 bases and J by 2 bases, leaving 6 bases between them. Looked up from germline, CDR1 is LGHNA and CDR2 is YNFKEQ. There are 13 residues in the CDR3. CDR3 residues: CASSPDGNQPQHF. The CDR3 DNA is TGTGCCAGCAGCCCGGACGGCAATCAGCCCCAGCATTTT.

This clone was seen a single time. CDR3 nucleotides: TGTGCCAGCACTTTGGGGACATCTCTAGGGGCTAATGAAAAACTGTTTTTT. Its translation: CASTLGTSLGANEKLFF. V gene TRBV28 combines with J gene TRBJ1-4; a weak D match, TRBD1 (6 bases). The CDR3 length is 17 residues. Germline CDR1 is MDHEN and CDR2 is SYDVKM. V gave up 7 bases and J gave up 3 bases, with 21 bases separating them.

The rearrangement links TRBV30 to TRBJ2-1, with D unresolved. The V end was cut by 0 bases, the J end by 6 bases, with 6 bases between. This CDR3 is built from 12 residues. Germline CDR1 GTSNPN, CDR2 SVGIG (reference sequence). DNA of the CDR3: TGTGCCTGGAGTGTTGGCGCCAATGAGCAGTTCTTC. It translates to CAWSVGANEQFF.

As concerns this clone: Distinct nucleotide sequences in the sample also encode this CDR3. The chain combines TRBV9 with TRBJ2-5; 14 bases fit TRBD2. CDR1 and CDR2 from the germline V gene are SGDLS and YYNGEE. This CDR3 comprises 15 residues. V dropped 2 bases and J dropped 3; count of bases not matched to a gene: 0. The CDR3 loop is CASSVGLAGEETQYF. The CDR3 DNA follows: TGTGCCAGCAGCGTGGGACTAGCGGGGGAAGAGACCCAGTACTTC.

The chain has TRBV10-2 and TRBJ1-2; possible D gene TRBD1, 5 bases. The CDR3 length is 14 residues. The germline V gene has CDR1 WSHSY and CDR2 SAAADI. The germline V and J ends were trimmed by 7 bases and 0 bases, with 12 bases remaining between them. The CDR3 region has the DNA TGCGCCAGCAAAAGCCGGGGGACTAACTATGGCTACACCTTC. This sequence encodes CASKSRGTNYGYTF.

The V gene is TRBV28, the J gene TRBJ1-4; 12 positions match TRBD1. The V gene end was trimmed by 6 bases and the J gene end by 4 bases; junction bases not matched to a gene: 6. The CDR3 totals 16 residues. In germline, CDR1 is MDHEN, CDR2 SYDVKM. Here the CDR3 reads CASSPGQGADNEKLFF. The CDR3 nucleotides read TGTGCCAGCAGCCCGGGACAGGGGGCTGATAATGAAAAACTGTTTTTT.